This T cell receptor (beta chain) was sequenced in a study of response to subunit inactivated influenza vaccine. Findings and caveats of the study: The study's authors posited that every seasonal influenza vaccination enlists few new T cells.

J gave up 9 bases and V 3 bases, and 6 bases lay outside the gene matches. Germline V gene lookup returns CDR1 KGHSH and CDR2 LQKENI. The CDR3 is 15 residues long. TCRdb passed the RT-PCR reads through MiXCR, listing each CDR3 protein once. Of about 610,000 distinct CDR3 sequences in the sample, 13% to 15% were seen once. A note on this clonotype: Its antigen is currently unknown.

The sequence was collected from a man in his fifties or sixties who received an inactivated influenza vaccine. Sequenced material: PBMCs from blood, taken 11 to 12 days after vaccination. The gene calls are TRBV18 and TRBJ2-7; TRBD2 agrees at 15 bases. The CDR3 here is CASSPTGLAGGVQYF. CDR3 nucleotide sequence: TGTGCCAGCTCACCGACGGGACTAGCGGGAGGTGTGCAGTACTTC.